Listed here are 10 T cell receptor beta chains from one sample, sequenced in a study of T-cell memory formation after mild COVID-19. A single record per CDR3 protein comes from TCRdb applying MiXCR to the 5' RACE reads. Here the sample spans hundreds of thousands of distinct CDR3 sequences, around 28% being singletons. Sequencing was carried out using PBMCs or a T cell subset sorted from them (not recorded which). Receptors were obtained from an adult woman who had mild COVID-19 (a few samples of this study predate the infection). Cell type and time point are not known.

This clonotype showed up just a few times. CDR3 sequence reads: CASSSSSSGDSRQFF. The CDR3 DNA follows: TGTGCCAGCAGCTCTTCTAGTAGCGGGGATTCAAGGCAGTTCTTC. The chain uses TRBV7-8 and TRBJ2-1, with TRBD2 matching over 8 bases. There are 15 residues in the CDR3. Germline loops: CDR1 SGHVS, CDR2 FQNEAQ. V shed 4 bases and J 12 bases; nucleotides not matched to a gene: 14. Full variable domain (remainder filled in from reference TRBV7-8 and TRBJ2-1): GAGVSQSPRYKVAKRGQDVALRCDPISGHVSLFWYQQALGQGPEFLTYFQNEAQLDKSGLPSDRFFAERPEGSVSTLKIQRTQQEDSAVYLCASSSSSSGDSRQFFGPGTRLTVL.

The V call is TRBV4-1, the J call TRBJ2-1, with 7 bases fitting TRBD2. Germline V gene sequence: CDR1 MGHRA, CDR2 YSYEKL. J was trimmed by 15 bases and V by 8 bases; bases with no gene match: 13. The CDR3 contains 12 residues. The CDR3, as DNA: TGCGCCAGCGGGGGGAGCGGGGCTCCGCTGTTCTTC. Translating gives CASGGSGAPLFF.

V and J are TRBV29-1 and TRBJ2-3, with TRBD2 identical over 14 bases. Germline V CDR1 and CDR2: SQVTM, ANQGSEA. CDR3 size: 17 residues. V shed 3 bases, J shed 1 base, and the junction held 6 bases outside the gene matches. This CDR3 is CSVDGRGLAGGTDTQYF. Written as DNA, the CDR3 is TGCAGCGTTGACGGAAGGGGACTAGCGGGAGGCACAGATACGCAGTATTTT.

CDR3 in DNA: TGCGCCAGCAGCCATCCCCCGCGGGGGGTCCAAGAGACCCAGTACTTC. Translation: CASSHPPRGVQETQYF. The genes are TRBV4-1 and TRBJ2-5, with 8 bases fitting TRBD2. Germline-derived CDR1 and CDR2 are MGHRA and YSYEKL. Losses at the gene ends were 3 bases for V and 1 base for J; bases not matched to a gene: 7. There are 16 residues in the CDR3.

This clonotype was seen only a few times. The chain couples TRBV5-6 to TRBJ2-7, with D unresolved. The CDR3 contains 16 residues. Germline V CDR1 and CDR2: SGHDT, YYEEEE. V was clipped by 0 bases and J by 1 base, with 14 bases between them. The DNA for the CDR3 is TGTGCCAGCAGCTTGGCCGAGTTCCTCGGGTCCTACGAGCAGTACTTC. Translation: CASSLAEFLGSYEQYF.

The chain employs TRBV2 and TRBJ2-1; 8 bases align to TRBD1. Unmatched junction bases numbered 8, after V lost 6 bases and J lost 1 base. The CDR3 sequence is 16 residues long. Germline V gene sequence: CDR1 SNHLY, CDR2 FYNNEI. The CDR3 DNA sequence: TGTGCCAGCAGCCCCGGGACAGGAAGGTCCTACAATGAGCAGTTCTTC. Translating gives CASSPGTGRSYNEQFF.

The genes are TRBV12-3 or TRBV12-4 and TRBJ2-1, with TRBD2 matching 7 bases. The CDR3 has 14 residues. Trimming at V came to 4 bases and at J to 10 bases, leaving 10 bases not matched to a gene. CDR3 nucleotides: TGTGCCAGCAGTTGGACTAGTGGGAAGATCGAGCAGTTCTTC. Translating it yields CASSWTSGKIEQFF.

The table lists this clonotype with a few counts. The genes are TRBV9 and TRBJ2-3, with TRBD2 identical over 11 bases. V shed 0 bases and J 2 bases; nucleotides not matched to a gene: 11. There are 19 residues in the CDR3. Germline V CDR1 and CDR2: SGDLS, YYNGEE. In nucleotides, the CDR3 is TGTGCCAGCAGCGTAGAAGGCTTGAGTAGCGGGAGGGCCACAGATACGCAGTATTTT. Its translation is CASSVEGLSSGRATDTQYF.

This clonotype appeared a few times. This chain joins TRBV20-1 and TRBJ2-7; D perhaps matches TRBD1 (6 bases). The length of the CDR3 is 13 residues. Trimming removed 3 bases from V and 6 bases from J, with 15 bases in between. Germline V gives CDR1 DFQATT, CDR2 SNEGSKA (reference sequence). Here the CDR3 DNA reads TGCAGTGCTAGTCGACCAGGGGTTAGCGAGCAGTACTTC. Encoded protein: CSASRPGVSEQYF.

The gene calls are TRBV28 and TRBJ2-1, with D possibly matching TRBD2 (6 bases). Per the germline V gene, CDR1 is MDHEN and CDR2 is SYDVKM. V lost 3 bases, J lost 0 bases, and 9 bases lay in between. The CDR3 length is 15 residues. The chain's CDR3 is CASSFGSSSYNEQFF. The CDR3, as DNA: TGTGCCAGCAGTTTCGGGAGTTCCTCCTACAATGAGCAGTTCTTC.